This note documents a single T cell receptor beta chain sequence. Its specificity is not known. The entry originates in a study of OX40 agonist ivuxolimab in advanced cancers. Study-wide context: Three patients had partial responses: one hepatocellular carcinoma, two cutaneous melanoma. General study results and limits: No determination was made of the antigen specificity of the expanded peripheral T cells.

The table came from immunoSEQ multiplex PCR; TCRdb's copy has only in-frame clones and leaves some out. Of tens of thousands of clones listed, about 88% are singletons. This CDR3 has 15 residues. Germline-derived CDR1 and CDR2 are MGHRA and YSYEKL. Trimming cost V 2 bases and J 2 bases, with 12 bases left between them. The chain is built from TRBV4-1 and TRBJ1-1; D unresolved. Sequencing was performed on CD4+ or CD8+ T cells sorted from blood, taken in a trial of the OX40 agonist ivuxolimab. The TCR comes from an adult with an advanced solid tumor such as melanoma, head and neck, liver or kidney cancer. CDR3 region: CASSQPLPSNTEAFF. DNA for the CDR3: TGCGCCAGCAGCCAACCCCTCCCGTCCAACACTGAAGCTTTCTTT.